This T cell receptor beta chain was profiled in a study of blood T cell repertoires in COVID-19. TCRdb's table, derived via immunoSEQ multiplex PCR, lists solely in-frame clones and lacks some. The sample lists fewer than 250,000 clones, 80% to 90% seen once, with just over 2.5% in the top ten. In germline, CDR1 is SGHNT, CDR2 YENEEA. Trimming removed 5 bases from V and 4 bases from J, with 14 bases in between. The CDR3 runs 15 residues. The TCR was taken from a woman aged 25 to 39 with acute COVID-19. The sequenced material came from PBMCs or T cells enriched from blood (not recorded which). The gene calls are TRBV11-3 and TRBJ2-2; D call uncertain. The CDR3 DNA sequence: TGTGCCAGCAGCCCCACTCCGAGATCCACCGGGGAGCTGTTTTTT. It translates to CASSPTPRSTGELFF.